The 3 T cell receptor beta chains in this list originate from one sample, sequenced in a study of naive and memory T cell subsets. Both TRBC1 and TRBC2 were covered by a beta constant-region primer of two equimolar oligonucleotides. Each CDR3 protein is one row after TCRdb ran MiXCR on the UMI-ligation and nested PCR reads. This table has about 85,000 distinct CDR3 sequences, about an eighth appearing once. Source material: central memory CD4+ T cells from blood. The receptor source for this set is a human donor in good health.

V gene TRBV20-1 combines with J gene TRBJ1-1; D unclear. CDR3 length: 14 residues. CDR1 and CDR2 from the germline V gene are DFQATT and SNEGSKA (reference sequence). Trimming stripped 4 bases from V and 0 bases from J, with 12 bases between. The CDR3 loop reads CSAMGVSVNTEAFF. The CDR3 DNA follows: TGCAGTGCTATGGGCGTGTCGGTGAACACTGAAGCTTTCTTT.

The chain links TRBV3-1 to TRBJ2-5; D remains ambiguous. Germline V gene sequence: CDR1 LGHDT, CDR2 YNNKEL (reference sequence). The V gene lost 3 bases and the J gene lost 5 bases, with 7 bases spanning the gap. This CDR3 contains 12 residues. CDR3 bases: TGTGCCAGCAGCCAGGGTAGGGAGACCCAGTACTTC. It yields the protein CASSQGRETQYF.

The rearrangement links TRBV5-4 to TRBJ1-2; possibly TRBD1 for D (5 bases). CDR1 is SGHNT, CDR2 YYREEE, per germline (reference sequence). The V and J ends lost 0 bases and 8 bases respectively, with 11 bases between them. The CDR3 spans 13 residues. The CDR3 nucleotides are TGTGCCAGCAGCTTGGACGAGGGGTTCGGCTACACCTTC. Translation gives CASSLDEGFGYTF.